These 22 T cell receptor beta chains originate from one sample sequenced in a study of blood T cell repertoires in COVID-19. The method was immunoSEQ multiplex PCR; TCRdb's version includes in-frame clones alone and lacks a portion of them. This sample has 150,000 to 200,000 clones, with 82% found just once. The sequenced material came from peripheral blood. The receptors stem from a woman between 40 and 50 years old with COVID-19, enrolled during active disease.

The chain carries TRBV24-1 and TRBJ2-7; weak D call: TRBD2 (5 bases). V dropped 1 base and J dropped 5 bases, with 8 bases sitting between them. The length of the CDR3 is 13 residues. CDR1 KGHDR and CDR2 SFDVKD come from the germline V gene. For the CDR3, the DNA is TGTGCCACCAGTGATTTCGGAGGTAACGAGCAGTACTTC. Translated: CATSDFGGNEQYF.

V gene TRBV6-2 or TRBV6-3 combines with J gene TRBJ1-1; TRBD1 is a possible D gene (6 bases). There are 12 residues in the CDR3. Germline V CDR1 and CDR2: MNHEY, SVGEGT. V was pared by 6 bases and J by 9 bases, with 14 bases between. The DNA of the CDR3 is TGTGCCAGCAGCTTGGGCAGGGGTAAAGCTTTCTTT. Amino acids: CASSLGRGKAFF.

In its sample, this clone was seen once. The CDR3 protein is CASSVVGGPSTDTQYF. DNA of the CDR3: TGTGCCAGCAGCGTAGTCGGCGGGCCTAGCACAGATACGCAGTATTTT. This rearrangement joins TRBV9 to TRBJ2-3; tentatively, D is TRBD2 (5 bases). CDR1 and CDR2 (germline): SGDLS, YYNGEE. The V and J ends lost 0 bases and 0 bases respectively, with 11 bases between them. The CDR3 is 16 residues long. The full variable domain, completed using reference TRBV9 and TRBJ2-3, is DSGVTQTPKHLITATGQRVTLRCSPRSGDLSVYWYQQSLDQGLQFLIQYYNGEERAKGNILERFSAQQFPDLHSELNLSSLELGDSALYFCASSVVGGPSTDTQYFGPGTRLTVL.

V usage is TRBV7-9 and J usage is TRBJ1-2; TRBD1 is a possible D gene (5 bases). Trimming took 5 bases from V and 8 from J, leaving 15 bases between them. Germline V CDR1 and CDR2: SEHNR, FQNEAQ (reference sequence). The CDR3 is made up of 13 amino acids. CDR3 sequence reads: CASSPVAGQGYTF. The CDR3 nucleotides read TGTGCCAGCAGCCCGGTGGCGGGGCAAGGCTACACCTTC.

The gene calls are TRBV3-1 (or the pseudogene TRBV3-2) and TRBJ2-7, with D tentatively TRBD2 (6 bases). In germline, CDR1 is LGHDT, CDR2 YNNKEL (reference sequence). The CDR3 covers 15 residues. V lost 5 bases and J 3 bases, leaving 17 bases between the germline ends. The CDR3 nucleotides are TGTGCCAGCAGCTATCCCTCGGGCGGGGACTACGAGCAGTACTTC. Residues: CASSYPSGGDYEQYF.

This clone was observed a few times. The chain has TRBV7-8 and TRBJ2-7; 10 bases align to TRBD2. The CDR3 loop spans 14 amino acids. V was clipped by 5 bases and J by 6 bases; unmatched bases: 7. Per germline, CDR1 SGHVS and CDR2 FQNEAQ. The CDR3 loop is CASSPIAGGIEQYF. Here the CDR3 DNA reads TGTGCCAGCAGCCCTATAGCGGGAGGAATCGAGCAGTACTTC.

The chain links TRBV6-5 to TRBJ1-1; 10 bases match TRBD1. This CDR3 is 14 amino acids long. V lost 10 bases to trimming and J lost 6 bases; unmatched junction nucleotides: 11. The germline CDR1 and CDR2 sequences are MNHEY and SVGAGI. The CDR3 region has the DNA TGTGCCACCAACCGGGACAGGGGCCCGCCTGAAGCTTTCTTT. Protein product: CATNRDRGPPEAFF.

The chain is built from TRBV29-1 and TRBJ2-7; TRBD1 matches 8 bases. The V segment lost 3 bases and the J segment 6 bases; nucleotides outside the gene matches: 4. Looked up from germline, CDR1 is SQVTM and CDR2 is ANQGSEA. CDR3 size: 12 residues. The CDR3 protein is CSVEETGVEQYV. In nucleotides, the CDR3 is TGCAGCGTTGAGGAGACAGGGGTCGAGCAGTACGTC.

The chain employs TRBV19 and TRBJ2-5, with D perhaps TRBD2 (6 bases). V was cut by 4 bases and J by 1 base, with 10 bases left in between. There are 14 residues in the CDR3. The germline CDR1 and CDR2 sequences are LNHDA and SQIVND (reference sequence). In DNA form, the CDR3 reads TGTGCCAGTAGTAAGGGACTTTCCCAAGAGACCCAGTACTTC. Encoded protein: CASSKGLSQETQYF.

The chain carries TRBV28 and TRBJ1-5, with 11 bases lining up with TRBD1. The CDR3 sequence is 14 residues long. J lost 9 bases, V lost 2 bases, and 3 bases had no gene match. Germline V gene lookup returns CDR1 MDHEN and CDR2 SYDVKM. The CDR3 nucleotides are TGTGCCAGCAGTTTAGGACAGGGGGCGAGGCCCCAGCATTTT. Residues: CASSLGQGARPQHF.

This sequence joins TRBV6-6 and TRBJ1-6; D gene unclear. Per the germline V gene, CDR1 is MNHNY and CDR2 is SVGAGI (reference sequence). The CDR3 totals 11 residues. V dropped 6 bases and J dropped 8 bases, with 5 bases sitting between them. CDR3 region: CASRIDSPLHF. The CDR3 DNA reads TGTGCCAGCAGAATAGATTCACCCCTCCACTTT.

The rearrangement links TRBV3-1 (or the pseudogene TRBV3-2) to TRBJ1-1, with TRBD1 matching over 7 bases. V shed 7 bases and J 4 bases; nucleotides not matched to a gene: 9. Per the germline V gene, CDR1 is LGHDT and CDR2 is YNNKEL (reference sequence). The CDR3 consists of 14 residues. In DNA form, the CDR3 reads TGTGCCAGCACCCGGGCAGGGGGGATCACTGAAGCTTTCTTT. As protein: CASTRAGGITEAFF.

V gene TRBV14 combines with J gene TRBJ2-6; TRBD1 matches at 8 bases. Germline CDR1 reads SGHDN; CDR2 reads FVKESK. The CDR3 totals 19 residues. The J segment lost 0 bases and the V segment lost 4 bases, leaving 11 bases of the junction unmatched. The CDR3 nucleotides read TGTGCCAGCAGCCGGTTTCAGGGGGCTTACAGCTCTGGGGCCAACGTCCTGACTTTC. Protein: CASSRFQGAYSSGANVLTF.

This chain connects TRBV30 to TRBJ1-6; weak D call: TRBD1 (5 bases). V lost 2 bases and J 8 bases, leaving 13 bases between the germline ends. Germline V gives CDR1 GTSNPN, CDR2 SVGIG (reference sequence). The CDR3 covers 14 residues. The CDR3 protein is CAWSRDLAHSPLHF. The CDR3 region has the DNA TGTGCCTGGAGTAGGGACTTGGCCCATTCACCCCTCCACTTT.

The rearrangement uses TRBV19 and TRBJ1-5; 8 nucleotides align to TRBD1. Germline CDR1 reads LNHDA; CDR2 reads SQIVND (reference sequence). The CDR3 runs to 13 residues. Trimming at V came to 5 bases and at J to 11 bases, leaving 8 bases not matched to a gene. As DNA, the CDR3 is TGTGCCAGTAGTGGACAGGGCGCCCCGGCCCAGCATTTT. Protein product: CASSGQGAPAQHF.

This clone was seen just once. V usage is TRBV9 and J usage is TRBJ1-5, with a weak D call TRBD1 (5 bases). The length of the CDR3 is 15 residues. V lost 8 bases to trimming and J lost 1 base, with 16 bases between them. The V gene's germline CDR1 is SGDLS and CDR2 YYNGEE. CDR3 region: CASPVLGGSNQPQHF. The CDR3 nucleotides read TGTGCCAGTCCCGTTCTTGGGGGGAGCAATCAGCCCCAGCATTTT.

V is TRBV7-2 and J is TRBJ1-2; D remains unclear. V lost 5 bases to trimming and J lost 9 bases, with 13 bases between them. The CDR3 covers 12 residues. CDR1 and CDR2 from the germline V gene are SGHTA and FQGNSA. The CDR3 region has the DNA TGTGCCAGCAGCCCACATTCCCCACGCTACACCTTC. Translating gives CASSPHSPRYTF. The variable domain in full, completed from reference TRBV7-2 and TRBJ1-2, reads GAGVSQSPSNKVTEKGKDVELRCDPISGHTALYWYRQSLGQGLEFLIYFQGNSAPDKSGLPSDRFSAERTGGSVSTLTIQRTQQEDSAVYLCASSPHSPRYTFGSGTRLTVV.

This clone was picked up a small number of times. The V gene is TRBV2, the J gene TRBJ1-1; 9 nucleotides line up with TRBD1. The V gene's germline CDR1 is SNHLY and CDR2 FYNNEI. Unmatched junction bases numbered 5, after V lost 5 bases and J lost 4 bases. The CDR3 runs to 14 residues. The CDR3 sequence: CASSPGTGSTEAFF. The CDR3 DNA reads TGTGCCAGCAGTCCTGGGACAGGGAGCACTGAAGCTTTCTTT.

This clone was counted between two and nine times. J is TRBJ2-1 and V is TRBV25-1; maybe TRBD2 (6 bases). With 7 bases removed from V and 6 bases from J, the gap between germline ends came to 7 bases. Germline CDR1 and CDR2: MGHDK and SYGVNS. CDR3 size: 11 residues. CDR3 coding DNA: TGTGCCAGCACCGGGGGCAATGAGCAGTTCTTC. This translates into CASTGGNEQFF.

This chain joins TRBV2 and TRBJ1-1; 7 nucleotides line up with TRBD1. Germline-derived CDR1 and CDR2 are SNHLY and FYNNEI. The CDR3 totals 15 residues. V lost 4 bases to trimming and J lost 2 bases; unmatched junction nucleotides: 7. CDR3 protein: CASSAQGQKNTEAFF. The DNA of the CDR3 is TGTGCCAGCAGTGCCCAGGGACAGAAAAACACTGAAGCTTTCTTT.

This clone was observed a single time. The chain couples TRBV7-9 to TRBJ2-5; D possibly corresponds to TRBD2 (7 bases). The germline CDR1 and CDR2 sequences are SEHNR and FQNEAQ (reference sequence). V lost 9 bases to trimming and J lost 2 bases, with 16 bases between them. This CDR3 spans 14 amino acids. CDR3 sequence: CASGLAGAQETQYF. CDR3 DNA sequence: TGTGCCAGTGGGCTTGCGGGGGCTCAAGAGACCCAGTACTTC.

The V call is TRBV9, the J call TRBJ2-7, with D tentatively TRBD2 (6 bases). The CDR3 runs to 16 residues. Germline values: CDR1 SGDLS, CDR2 YYNGEE. V was clipped by 4 bases and J by 5 bases, with 22 bases between them. The chain's CDR3 is CASSYGSAGSSNEQYF. CDR3 nucleotides: TGTGCCAGCAGCTACGGGTCCGCGGGGTCATCGAACGAGCAGTACTTC.